These 17 T cell receptor beta chains originate from one sample sequenced in a study of T cell responses to AZD1222 COVID-19 vaccine. Measured with immunoSEQ multiplex PCR; TCRdb has only the in-frame clones, and not every one. Found here are 120,000 or so clones, roughly 88% of them singletons; the top ten hold roughly 5%. The sample consisted of peripheral blood, taken on day 0 of AZD1222 vaccination. These receptors all stem from an adult in good health.

The rearrangement joins TRBV28 to TRBJ1-4, with a possible D match to TRBD1 (6 bases). V was shortened by 8 bases and J by 6 bases, with 22 bases between the two germline ends. The CDR3 sequence is 16 residues long. The germline gives CDR1 MDHEN, CDR2 SYDVKM. The CDR3 spells CASVTGGLVVHEKLFF. The CDR3 DNA follows: TGTGCCAGCGTTACGGGGGGGCTGGTGGTACATGAAAAACTGTTTTTT.

The chain links TRBV12-3 or TRBV12-4 to TRBJ1-1; D is undetermined. The CDR3 has 13 residues. Trimming shortened V by 5 bases and J by 5 bases, and 12 bases separated the two germline ends. The CDR3 loop reads CASSEKARTEAFF. DNA for the CDR3: TGTGCCAGCAGTGAAAAAGCTCGAACTGAAGCTTTCTTT.

This sequence joins TRBV5-6 and TRBJ2-7; 11 bases match TRBD1. The junction had 2 bases not matched to a gene; V was cut back by 3 bases and J by 3 bases. CDR1 is SGHDT, CDR2 YYEEEE, per germline. The CDR3 loop spans 14 amino acids. The CDR3 nucleotides read TGTGCCAGCAGCTACGGGACAGGGGGCTACGAGCAGTACTTC. It is translated as CASSYGTGGYEQYF.

The CDR3 region is CASSLESRDPRYEQYF. Here the CDR3 DNA reads TGTGCCAGCAGCTTAGAGAGCAGGGACCCTCGCTACGAGCAGTACTTC. The J gene is TRBJ2-7, the V gene TRBV7-2; D is perhaps TRBD1 or TRBD2 (5 bases each). CDR1 and CDR2 (germline): SGHTA, FQGNSA. There are 16 residues in the CDR3. V was clipped by 1 base and J by 3 bases, with 16 bases between them.

This clone was counted a few times. The chain employs TRBV5-1 and TRBJ2-2, with no clear D. The CDR3 has 16 residues. Trimming left V 0 bases short and J 1 base short, with 10 bases between. Germline CDR1 reads SGHRS; CDR2 reads YFSETQ. CDR3 amino acids: CASSLAPDLNTGELFF. The DNA of the CDR3 is TGCGCCAGCAGCTTGGCCCCCGACCTGAACACCGGGGAGCTGTTTTTT.

This clone is deemed medium-sized (0.01 to 0.1%). This chain links TRBV4-1 with TRBJ2-7; D might be TRBD1 (5 bases). The germline V gene has CDR1 MGHRA and CDR2 YSYEKL. The V gene lost 4 bases and the J gene lost 0 bases, with 10 bases spanning the gap. The CDR3 sequence is 14 residues long. Here the CDR3 reads CASSLGQSSYEQYF. The DNA of the CDR3 is TGCGCCAGCAGCCTGGGGCAGAGCTCCTACGAGCAGTACTTC.

This chain uses TRBV24-1 with TRBJ2-1, with 8 bases that match TRBD1. Trimming cost V 3 bases and J 8 bases; bases outside gene matches: 8. The germline CDR1 and CDR2 sequences are KGHDR and SFDVKD. This CDR3 spans 15 amino acids. The CDR3 nucleotides are TGTGCCACCAGTGATACCAACAGGGGGTGGGATGAGCAGTTCTTC. Translation gives CATSDTNRGWDEQFF.

The chain couples TRBV6-6 to TRBJ1-2, with 8 nucleotides matching TRBD1. Germline CDR1 reads MNHNY; CDR2 reads SVGAGI (reference sequence). The CDR3 contains 14 residues. After removal of 5 bases from V and 5 bases from J, the junction contained 7 bases not matched to a gene. This CDR3 reads CASSDAGGGYGYTF. For the CDR3, the DNA is TGTGCCAGCAGTGACGCAGGGGGCGGGTATGGCTACACCTTC.

The gene calls are TRBV24-1 and TRBJ2-7; TRBD1 agrees at 7 bases. V lost 9 bases and J lost 3; bases outside the gene matches: 10. Germline assignment: CDR1 KGHDR and CDR2 SFDVKD. This CDR3 is 14 amino acids long. CDR3 amino acids: CATRILGGSYEQYF. CDR3 bases: TGTGCCACCCGCATCCTAGGGGGCAGCTACGAGCAGTACTTC.

V usage is TRBV7-2 and J usage is TRBJ2-7; 7 nucleotides align to TRBD1. The CDR3 is 14 amino acids. V shed 4 bases, J shed 3 bases, and the junction held 6 bases outside the gene matches. Germline loops: CDR1 SGHTA, CDR2 FQGNSA. The CDR3 sequence: CASSSGRDSYEQYF. CDR3 in DNA: TGTGCCAGCAGCTCCGGAAGGGACAGCTACGAGCAGTACTTC.

This clone has just a few counts. The rearrangement joins TRBV14 to TRBJ2-7; D gene ambiguous. This CDR3 region has 15 residues. In germline, CDR1 is SGHDN, CDR2 FVKESK. V gave up 0 bases and J gave up 2 bases, with 11 bases separating them. The CDR3 sequence: CASSQDHTDPYEQYF. CDR3 nucleotides: TGTGCCAGCAGCCAAGATCATACAGATCCCTACGAGCAGTACTTC.

The V gene is TRBV5-1, the J gene TRBJ2-2; D tentatively fits TRBD1 or TRBD2 (5 bases each). The germline gives CDR1 SGHRS, CDR2 YFSETQ. The CDR3 is 14 amino acids. V gave up 0 bases and J gave up 4 bases, with 7 bases separating them. CDR3 in DNA: TGCGCCAGCAGCTTGGCAGGGAGCACCGGGGAGCTGTTTTTT. Protein sequence: CASSLAGSTGELFF.

This chain joins TRBV5-6 and TRBJ1-5; 8 nucleotides align to TRBD1. Unmatched junction bases numbered 5, after V lost 5 bases and J lost 4 bases. Germline loops: CDR1 SGHDT, CDR2 YYEEEE. The CDR3 runs to 14 residues. The CDR3 protein is CASSNDRGNQPQHF. DNA of the CDR3: TGTGCCAGCAGTAACGACAGGGGAAATCAGCCCCAGCATTTT.

This chain uses TRBV25-1 with TRBJ1-4, with D unclear. The germline V gene has CDR1 MGHDK and CDR2 SYGVNS. The V gene lost 3 bases and the J gene lost 7 bases, with 15 bases spanning the gap. The CDR3 covers 15 residues. The CDR3 nucleotides read TGTGCCAGCAGTGATCAGGCTGGGTTTGGTGAAAAACTGTTTTTT. This gives the protein CASSDQAGFGEKLFF.

This clone is labeled medium-sized. The genes are TRBV12-3 or TRBV12-4 and TRBJ2-5; no reliable D call. The CDR3 has 11 residues. V was trimmed by 1 base and J by 7 bases, leaving 4 bases between them. The CDR3 loop is CASSLEGTQYF. The CDR3 region has the DNA TGTGCCAGCAGTTTAGAGGGGACCCAGTACTTC.

The rearrangement uses TRBV28 and TRBJ2-3; D remains ambiguous. Trimming took off 8 bases at V and 2 bases at J, with 17 bases between the two ends. There are 15 residues in the CDR3. Per germline, CDR1 MDHEN and CDR2 SYDVKM. The CDR3 here is CASHPSMGYTDTQYF. The CDR3 DNA reads as TGTGCCAGCCATCCTTCGATGGGGTACACAGATACGCAGTATTTT.

J is TRBJ2-6 and V is TRBV6-5; TRBD1 agrees at 7 bases. Germline V gene sequence: CDR1 MNHEY, CDR2 SVGAGI. CDR3 length: 15 residues. V lost 8 bases, J lost 2 bases, and 6 bases stayed unmatched. The CDR3 DNA follows: TGTGCCAGCGAAGTCGGGACAGCTGGGGCCAACGTCCTGACTTTC. Translated: CASEVGTAGANVLTF.